These 13 T cell receptor beta chains came from one sample sequenced in a study of blood T cell repertoires in COVID-19. Clones were sequenced by immunoSEQ multiplex PCR, and TCRdb holds only the in-frame ones, with some missing. The table has some 250,000 clones, roughly 85% seen once; the top ten hold 3.4%. The sample comprised peripheral blood. These receptors came from a woman under 30 with acute or convalescent COVID-19.

This chain joins TRBV10-3 and TRBJ2-7; the D gene is possibly TRBD1 (5 bases). Germline CDR1 ENHRY, CDR2 SYGVKD. Trimming cost V 2 bases and J 3 bases, with 8 bases left between them. The CDR3 extends over 13 amino acids. The CDR3 here is CAISEGQIYEQYF. CDR3 DNA sequence: TGTGCCATCAGTGAGGGACAAATCTACGAGCAGTACTTC.

The CDR3 coding sequence is TGTGCCAGTACTACCCCTTGGAACACCGGGGAGCTGTTTTTT. This sequence encodes CASTTPWNTGELFF. This chain connects TRBV19 to TRBJ2-2; D not resolved. CDR1 is LNHDA and CDR2 is SQIVND in the germline V gene (reference sequence). This CDR3 spans 14 amino acids. V shed 7 bases and J shed 1 base, with 10 bases lying between them.

J is TRBJ1-1 and V is TRBV12-3 or TRBV12-4, with 7 bases that match TRBD1. CDR3 length: 13 residues. V lost 3 bases, J lost 3 bases, and 1 base stayed unmatched. The CDR3 DNA follows: TGTGCCAGCAGTTTTACAGGGGACACTGAAGCTTTCTTT. It codes for CASSFTGDTEAFF.

This chain connects TRBV29-1 to TRBJ1-2; TRBD1 might be the D (6 bases). This CDR3 has 13 amino acids. CDR1 is SQVTM, CDR2 ANQGSEA, per germline. V dropped 6 bases and J dropped 2 bases, with 13 bases sitting between them. This chain's CDR3 is CSVSGQTNYGYTF. CDR3 nucleotide sequence: TGCAGCGTCTCAGGACAGACCAACTATGGCTACACCTTC.

V usage is TRBV6-5 and J usage is TRBJ2-1, with D possibly TRBD2 on 6 matching bases. Germline CDR1 reads MNHEY; CDR2 reads SVGAGI. This CDR3 has 13 residues. V lost 0 bases and J lost 9, with 9 bases in between. CDR3 in amino acids: CASSYSEGLEQFF. CDR3 DNA sequence: TGTGCCAGCAGTTACTCGGAGGGGCTTGAGCAGTTCTTC.

This clone has only one observation. V and J are TRBV21-1 and TRBJ1-5; the D call TRBD1 from the table was never checked on the DNA. TRBV21-1 is an annotated pseudogene. This CDR3 comprises 17 residues. In nucleotides, the CDR3 is TGTGCCAGCAGCAAGCTCACGGGACAGGGGGCAGGTCAGCCCCAGCATTTT. Residues: CASSKLTGQGAGQPQHF.

V and J are TRBV6-5 and TRBJ2-7; TRBD2 matches 10 bases. This CDR3 spans 15 amino acids. Losses at the gene ends were 6 bases for V and 2 bases for J; bases not matched to a gene: 7. The V gene's germline CDR1 is MNHEY and CDR2 SVGAGI. CDR3 protein: CASRKGLADAYEQYF. The CDR3 nucleotides are TGTGCCAGCAGAAAAGGACTAGCGGACGCCTACGAGCAGTACTTC.

This clone was counted once. The rearrangement joins TRBV6-2 or TRBV6-3 to TRBJ2-5; tentatively, D is TRBD1 (6 bases). The CDR3 is made up of 15 amino acids. Per germline, CDR1 MNHEY and CDR2 SVGEGT. V was cut by 2 bases and J by 2 bases, with 12 bases left in between. The CDR3 DNA follows: TGTGCCAGCAGTTACGGGACATCCGGGCAAGAGACCCAGTACTTC. Protein sequence: CASSYGTSGQETQYF.

The chain uses TRBV7-2 and TRBJ2-1, with 9 bases lining up with TRBD2. The V segment lost 4 bases and the J segment 0 bases; nucleotides outside the gene matches: 13. Looked up from germline, CDR1 is SGHTA and CDR2 is FQGNSA. This CDR3 has 19 residues. The CDR3 DNA follows: TGTGCCAGCAGCTCAACGGGACTAGCCGGGAGGAGCTCCTACAATGAGCAGTTCTTC. It yields the protein CASSSTGLAGRSSYNEQFF.

The J gene is TRBJ1-5, the V gene TRBV2, with 8 nucleotides matching TRBD1. This CDR3 comprises 14 residues. Unmatched junction bases numbered 5, after V lost 5 bases and J lost 5 bases. Germline values: CDR1 SNHLY, CDR2 FYNNEI. The CDR3 nucleotides are TGTGCCAGCAGTCACCTACAGGGGGATCAGCCCCAGCATTTT. Encoded protein: CASSHLQGDQPQHF.

The chain uses TRBV7-6 and TRBJ2-3; 16 bases map to TRBD2. V lost 1 base and J lost 4; bases outside the gene matches: 2. This CDR3 region has 17 residues. The germline gives CDR1 SGHVS, CDR2 FNYEAQ. DNA for the CDR3: TGTGCCAGCAGCTTAGTGGGACTAGCGGGAGGGGCAGATACGCAGTATTTT. Translating it yields CASSLVGLAGGADTQYF.

The sample holds a few counts of this clone. The rearrangement joins TRBV7-2 to TRBJ1-1; weak D call: TRBD1 (5 bases). Germline V gives CDR1 SGHTA, CDR2 FQGNSA. The CDR3 spans 13 residues. Deletions cut 5 bases from V and 4 bases from J, with 11 bases between. CDR3 nucleotides: TGTGCCAGCAGCACCCAACAGGCCACTGAAGCTTTCTTT. Translation gives CASSTQQATEAFF.

J is TRBJ2-7 and V is TRBV6-5, with 9 bases that match TRBD2. Germline CDR1 and CDR2: MNHEY and SVGAGI. V lost 2 bases to trimming and J lost 2 bases; unmatched junction nucleotides: 7. The CDR3 spans 16 residues. CDR3 DNA sequence: TGTGCCAGCAGTTACGGCGGGGTAGCGGGGGCCTACGAGCAGTACTTC. The encoded protein is CASSYGGVAGAYEQYF.